Included here is one T cell receptor beta chain sequence, with context. Its specificity is not known. The survey-level immunoSEQ assay was used. Per the original data handling: Productive clonotypes were detectable down to 2.59 x 10-5 frequency. Sequenced by immunoSEQ multiplex PCR; TCRdb stores in-frame clones only, minus some. D and trimming come from the DNA, and the V and J calls and clone size come from that table. Counted here are about 48,000 clones, roughly 70% occurring once; the ten biggest clones make up 1.5%. This specimen belongs to a study of STAT5B mutations in CD4+ large granular lymphocyte leukemia. Study-level points and caveats: TRBV06-family usage was enriched in top patient clones (8/27) versus controls (2/35). About a quarter of private leukemic clonotypes occurred rarely in other patients' non-leukemic repertoires.

The CDR3 loop spans 14 amino acids. Germline-derived CDR1 and CDR2 are SGHTS and YDEGEE. V gave up 1 base and J gave up 3 bases, with 10 bases separating them. Sequenced material: CD4+ T cells from blood buffy coats. The source of this sequence is a human donor in good health. This chain uses TRBV5-8 with TRBJ2-5; D gene unclear. CDR3 sequence reads: CASSLYSREETQYF. As DNA, the CDR3 is TGTGCCAGCAGCTTGTATAGTAGAGAAGAGACCCAGTACTTC. Full variable domain (outside the CDR3, taken from reference TRBV5-8 and TRBJ2-5): EAGVTQSPTHLIKTRGQQATLRCSPISGHTSVYWYQQALGLGLQFLLWYDEGEERNRGNFPPRFSGRQFPNYSSELNVNALELEDSALYLCASSLYSREETQYFGPGTRLLVL.